This TCR beta chain was captured by sequencing in a study of CD4+ T cells in melanoma. Points from the study as a whole: Diverse differentiation states were reported for melanoma neoantigen-specific CD4+ T cells. CD8+ T cell, macrophage and B cell function reportedly correlated with neoantigen-specific CD4+ T cells.

The length of the CDR3 is 14 residues. V lost 2 bases and J 5 bases, leaving 12 bases between the germline ends. Germline CDR1 reads ENHRY; CDR2 reads SYGVKD. This clone has a single count. Its antigen is as yet unknown. Generated by immunoSEQ multiplex PCR, the TCRdb table keeps only in-frame clones and is missing some. The sample records about 120,000 clones, over 80% being singletons. This rearrangement joins TRBV10-3 to TRBJ1-2; D is unclear. The receptor was isolated from a human donor with melanoma. Sequenced material: peripheral blood. In DNA, the CDR3 is TGTGCCATCAGTGAGGGCTCCTGGGAGTATGGCTACACCTTC. Translating gives CAISEGSWEYGYTF.